The 7 T cell receptor beta chains listed next were all sequenced from one sample in a study of blood T cell repertoires in COVID-19. Produced via immunoSEQ multiplex PCR; TCRdb's table is partial and in-frame only. Of about 480,000 clones listed, 80% to 90% are singletons. Input material: peripheral blood. Receptors originate from a man aged 18 to 29 with COVID-19, enrolled during active disease.

This rearrangement joins TRBV14 to TRBJ1-2; D not certain. The germline gives CDR1 SGHDN, CDR2 FVKESK. The CDR3 has 15 amino acids. Deletions cut 1 base from V and 1 base from J, with 10 bases between. The DNA for the CDR3 is TGTGCCAGCAGCCAAGGCTACCGAAATAACTATGGCTACACCTTC. Translating it yields CASSQGYRNNYGYTF.

CDR3 sequence reads: CASSQETGFDTGELFF. The CDR3 DNA follows: TGCGCCAGCAGCCAAGAGACGGGTTTTGACACCGGGGAGCTGTTTTTT. The chain uses TRBV4-1 and TRBJ2-2, with unresolved D. The germline gives CDR1 MGHRA, CDR2 YSYEKL. Trimming shortened V by 0 bases and J by 3 bases, and 11 bases separated the two germline ends. The CDR3 is made up of 16 amino acids.

The chain joins TRBV7-9 to TRBJ1-2; 7 positions match TRBD1. Germline V gives CDR1 SEHNR, CDR2 FQNEAQ (reference sequence). The CDR3 has 14 amino acids. J gave up 8 bases and V 1 base, and 7 bases lay outside the gene matches. The CDR3, as DNA: TGTGCCAGCAGCTTAGTAACAAGGGGGCAAGGCTACACCTTC. This translates into CASSLVTRGQGYTF. Based on the CDR3 plus reference TRBV7-9 and TRBJ1-2, the full variable domain is DTGVSQNPRHKITKRGQNVTFRCDPISEHNRLYWYRQTLGQGPEFLTYFQNEAQLEKSRLLSDRFSAERPKGSFSTLEIQRTEQGDSAMYLCASSLVTRGQGYTFGSGTRLTVV.

The chain has TRBV2 and TRBJ1-6; no firm D call. The germline V and J ends were trimmed by 9 bases and 4 bases, with 13 bases remaining between them. Germline V CDR1 and CDR2: SNHLY, FYNNEI. This CDR3 has 14 residues. The CDR3 spells CASKASSYNSPLHF. In nucleotides, the CDR3 is TGTGCCAGTAAGGCCTCTAGTTATAATTCACCCCTCCACTTT.

The CDR3 spells CASSIVPGDEQFF. The CDR3 region has the DNA TGTGCCAGTAGTATAGTACCAGGGGACGAGCAGTTCTTC. The gene calls are TRBV19 and TRBJ2-1, with a possible D match to TRBD1 (6 bases). Trimming left V 1 base short and J 10 bases short, with 11 bases between. The germline V gene encodes CDR1 LNHDA and CDR2 SQIVND (reference sequence). The CDR3 is 13 residues long. The entire variable domain, with the rest obtained from reference TRBV19 and TRBJ2-1, is as follows: DGGITQSPKYLFRKEGQNVTLSCEQNLNHDAMYWYRQDPGQGLRLIYYSQIVNDFQKGDIAEGYSVSREKKESFPLTVTSAQKNPTAFYLCASSIVPGDEQFFGPGTRLTVL.

This chain connects TRBV1 to TRBJ2-1; the table's TRBD2 call for D was not verified on the DNA. TRBV1 is assigned pseudogene status. This CDR3 comprises 15 residues. The CDR3 coding sequence is TGCACCAGCAGCCAACCGGGACTAGCGCTAAATGAGCAGTTCTTC. This sequence encodes CTSSQPGLALNEQFF.

Only one count was recorded for this clone. The V call is TRBV19, the J call TRBJ1-1, with 10 positions matching TRBD1. The length of the CDR3 is 14 residues. J was trimmed by 5 bases and V by 4 bases; bases with no gene match: 4. Germline V lookup: CDR1 LNHDA, CDR2 SQIVND (reference sequence). CDR3 DNA sequence: TGTGCCAGTAGTAGACAGGGGGCAGTGACTGAAGCTTTCTTT. Its protein is CASSRQGAVTEAFF.